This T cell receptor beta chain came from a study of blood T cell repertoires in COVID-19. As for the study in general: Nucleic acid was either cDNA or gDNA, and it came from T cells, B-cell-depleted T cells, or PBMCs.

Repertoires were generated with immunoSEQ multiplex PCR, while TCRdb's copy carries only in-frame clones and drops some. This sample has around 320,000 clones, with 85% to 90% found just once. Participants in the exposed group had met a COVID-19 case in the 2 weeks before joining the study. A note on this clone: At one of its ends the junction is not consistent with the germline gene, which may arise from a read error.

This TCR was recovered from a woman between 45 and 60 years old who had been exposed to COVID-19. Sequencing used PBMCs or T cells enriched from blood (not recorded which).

CDR3 residues: CASSPLLGTSYGYTF. CDR3 DNA sequence: TGTGCTAGCAGCCCACTTTTAGGGACAAGCTATGGCTACACCTTC. The chain links TRBV7-7 to TRBJ1-2; tentatively, D is TRBD1 (6 bases). The CDR3 contains 15 residues. Germline values: CDR1 SSHAT, CDR2 FNYEAQ (reference sequence). The variable domain in full, with the rest retrieved from reference TRBV7-7 and TRBJ1-2, is GAGVSQSPRYKVTKRGQDVTLRCDPISSHATLYWYQQALGQGPEFLTYFNYEAQPDKSGLPSDRFSAERPEGSISTLTIQRTEQRDSAMYRCASSPLLGTSYGYTFGSGTRLTVV.